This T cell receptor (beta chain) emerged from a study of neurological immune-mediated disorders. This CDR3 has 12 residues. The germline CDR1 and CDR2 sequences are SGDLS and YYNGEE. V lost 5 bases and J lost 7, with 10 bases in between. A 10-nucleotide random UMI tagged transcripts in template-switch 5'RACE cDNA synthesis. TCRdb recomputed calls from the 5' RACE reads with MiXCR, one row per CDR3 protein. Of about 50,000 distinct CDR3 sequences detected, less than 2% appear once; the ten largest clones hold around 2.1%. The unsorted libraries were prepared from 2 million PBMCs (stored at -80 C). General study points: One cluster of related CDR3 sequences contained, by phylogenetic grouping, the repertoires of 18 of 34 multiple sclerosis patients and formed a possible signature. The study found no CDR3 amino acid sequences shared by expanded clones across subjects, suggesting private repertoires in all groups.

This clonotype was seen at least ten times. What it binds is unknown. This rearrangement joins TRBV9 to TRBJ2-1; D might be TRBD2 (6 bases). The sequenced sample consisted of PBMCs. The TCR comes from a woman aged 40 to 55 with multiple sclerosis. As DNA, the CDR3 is TGTGCCAGCAGTGGGACTCTTAATGAGCAGTTCTTC. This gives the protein CASSGTLNEQFF.